These 17 T cell receptor beta chains were sequenced from one sample in a study of neoadjuvant nivolumab and ipilimumab in lung cancer. The assay was immunoSEQ multiplex PCR, and TCRdb's table has in-frame clones only and misses some. Seen here are more than 40,000 clones, about 89% observed once, and the top ten hold about 3.5%. Source: blood, taken before neoadjuvant nivolumab, alone or with ipilimumab. Receptors were obtained from an adult with non-small cell lung cancer. Some clones in this sample may be carry-over from other donors' samples.

The chain uses TRBV27 and TRBJ2-1; 7 positions agree with TRBD2. The length of the CDR3 is 14 residues. Germline values: CDR1 MNHEY, CDR2 SMNVEV (reference sequence). V dropped 6 bases and J dropped 6; count of bases not matched to a gene: 8. Here the CDR3 DNA reads TGTGCCAGCAGCTCGAGGGAGGGTCGCAATGAGCAGTTCTTC. The encoded protein is CASSSREGRNEQFF.

This clone was observed a single time. The gene calls are TRBV30 and TRBJ1-4; weak D call: TRBD1 (5 bases). The V end lost 2 bases, the J end lost 2 bases, and 21 bases lay between the germline ends. This CDR3 is built from 18 residues. Germline CDR1 reads GTSNPN; CDR2 reads SVGIG (reference sequence). In DNA, the CDR3 is TGTGCCTGGAGTCTCACGAGGACACCCGGTGGGACTAATGAAAAACTGTTTTTT. Amino acid sequence: CAWSLTRTPGGTNEKLFF.

The J gene is TRBJ2-2, the V gene TRBV18; D possibly corresponds to TRBD2 (6 bases). This CDR3 is 16 amino acids long. Germline V gives CDR1 KGHSH, CDR2 LQKENI. The V end was cut by 0 bases, the J end by 4 bases, with 12 bases between. The CDR3 nucleotides read TGTGCCAGCTCACCACCGTCTAGCGACCTCACCGGGGAGCTGTTTTTT. It encodes CASSPPSSDLTGELFF.

V and J are TRBV6-5 and TRBJ1-5; 7 bases map to TRBD1. Germline loops: CDR1 MNHEY, CDR2 SVGAGI. With 5 bases clipped from V and 4 bases from J, the junction kept 5 bases outside the gene matches. There are 14 residues in the CDR3. CDR3 region: CASSHRGTNQPQHF. The CDR3 DNA follows: TGTGCCAGCAGTCACAGGGGAACGAATCAGCCCCAGCATTTT.

This chain links TRBV29-1 with TRBJ2-7; 8 nucleotides line up with TRBD2. Trimming removed 7 bases from V and 7 bases from J; junction bases left unmatched: 18. Germline CDR1 SQVTM, CDR2 ANQGSEA. The CDR3 runs 15 residues. CDR3 region: CSALTGGPHYGEQYF. The DNA for the CDR3 is TGCAGCGCCCTTACGGGAGGGCCTCACTACGGGGAGCAGTACTTC.

The genes are TRBV9 and TRBJ2-3; D may be TRBD2 (6 bases). CDR3 length equals 16 residues. From germline, CDR1 is SGDLS and CDR2 YYNGEE. Trimming cost V 3 bases and J 6 bases, with 20 bases left between them. As DNA, the CDR3 is TGTGCCAGCAGCGCAGCAACTACTGCGGGAACCGATACGCAGTATTTT. Protein: CASSAATTAGTDTQYF.

The chain is built from TRBV6-6 and TRBJ1-1; D not certain. The CDR3 sequence is 14 residues long. The germline CDR1 and CDR2 sequences are MNHNY and SVGAGI (reference sequence). V lost 6 bases, J lost 4 bases, and 15 bases lay in between. This CDR3 reads CASRGAELVTEAFF. For the CDR3, the DNA is TGTGCCAGCAGAGGCGCGGAACTAGTCACTGAAGCTTTCTTT.

The genes are TRBV5-1 and TRBJ2-1; D is unresolved. V was cut by 1 base and J by 8 bases, with 19 bases left in between. Germline CDR1 reads SGHRS; CDR2 reads YFSETQ. The CDR3 is made up of 16 amino acids. Written as DNA, the CDR3 is TGCGCCAGCAGCTTGTCTAGAATAAGACCCACCGATGAGCAGTTCTTC. Amino acids: CASSLSRIRPTDEQFF.

The rearrangement joins TRBV9 to TRBJ2-1; TRBD2 matches 12 bases. The CDR3 spans 15 residues. Germline lookup yields CDR1 SGDLS and CDR2 YYNGEE. The ends lost 0 bases at V and 7 bases at J; junction bases unmatched: 2. CDR3 sequence (DNA): TGTGCCAGCAGCGTAGCACTAGCGGGGGGAAATGAGCAGTTCTTC. Translating it yields CASSVALAGGNEQFF.

The chain couples TRBV6-5 to TRBJ1-2; D remains unclear. The germline V gene has CDR1 MNHEY and CDR2 SVGAGI. This CDR3 is built from 14 residues. V was trimmed by 0 bases and J by 1 base, leaving 6 bases between them. The CDR3 DNA follows: TGTGCCAGCAGTTACTCGATTCTTAACTATGGCTACACCTTC. It encodes CASSYSILNYGYTF.

The chain combines TRBV5-4 with TRBJ1-2; the match to TRBD1 covers 10 bases. J was trimmed by 6 bases and V by 3 bases; bases with no gene match: 11. Looked up from germline, CDR1 is SGHNT and CDR2 is YYREEE (reference sequence). The CDR3 consists of 16 residues. The CDR3 nucleotides are TGTGCCAGCAGCTCAGAACGGGACAGGGGTAGGGATGGCTACACCTTC. Amino acid sequence: CASSSERDRGRDGYTF.

The chain couples TRBV11-2 to TRBJ2-4; D remains unclear. The CDR3 loop spans 14 amino acids. The germline V and J ends were trimmed by 1 base and 7 bases, with 11 bases remaining between them. Per the germline V gene, CDR1 is SGHAT and CDR2 is FQNNGV. The DNA for the CDR3 is TGTGCCAGCAGCTTAGTGTCTAGAGTCAACATTCAGTACTTC. Translating gives CASSLVSRVNIQYF.

For the CDR3, the DNA is TGTGCCAGCAGCTCAGGACAGGGAGGGGGTTACGAGCAGTACTTC. It specifies CASSSGQGGGYEQYF. The chain links TRBV7-2 to TRBJ2-7, with a possible D match to TRBD1 (8 bases). The CDR3 sequence is 15 residues long. The V gene's germline CDR1 is SGHTA and CDR2 FQGNSA. V was trimmed by 4 bases and J by 4 bases, leaving 17 bases between them.

The chain is built from TRBV11-1 and TRBJ1-3; D not certain. Trimming removed 5 bases from V and 8 bases from J, with 13 bases in between. Germline V gives CDR1 SGHAT, CDR2 FQDESV (reference sequence). This CDR3 spans 13 amino acids. The CDR3 coding sequence is TGTGCCAGCAGCCGAGACATCGCTCACACCATATATTTT. It is translated as CASSRDIAHTIYF.

V gene TRBV11-2 combines with J gene TRBJ2-2, with a possible D match to TRBD2 (5 bases). V shed 5 bases and J shed 14 bases, with 12 bases lying between them. Germline V CDR1 and CDR2: SGHAT, FQNNGV. CDR3 length: 11 amino acids. As DNA, the CDR3 is TGTGCCAGCAGCCCCGTCACGGGACTGTTTTTT. Amino acid sequence: CASSPVTGLFF.

The J gene is TRBJ2-5, the V gene TRBV5-4, with 7 bases aligning to TRBD1. The V gene end was trimmed by 1 base and the J gene end by 7 bases; junction bases not matched to a gene: 4. Germline CDR1 is SGHNT and CDR2 is YYREEE (reference sequence). This CDR3 has 13 residues. CDR3 in amino acids: CASSLTGEGTQYF. The CDR3 DNA is TGTGCCAGCAGCTTGACAGGGGAAGGGACCCAGTACTTC.

The chain has TRBV5-1 and TRBJ2-5; no definite D call. V lost 6 bases and J 3 bases, leaving 9 bases between the germline ends. Germline loops: CDR1 SGHRS, CDR2 YFSETQ. The CDR3 is made up of 12 amino acids. The CDR3: CASKASEETQYF. The CDR3 DNA follows: TGCGCCAGCAAGGCCAGCGAAGAGACCCAGTACTTC.